This T cell receptor beta chain was found in a study of lymphopenia after photon versus proton radiotherapy. Germline CDR1 and CDR2: KGHSH and LQKENI. CDR3 length: 15 amino acids. The V gene end was trimmed by 4 bases and the J gene end by 5 bases; junction bases not matched to a gene: 9. Study conclusions and caveats: A bigger post-nadir fall in TCR diversity correlated inversely with survival time in deceased patients. Oligoclonal CD8+ Temra expansion after nadir drove photon patients' diversity drop. Authors raise, but do not show, better survival with proton therapy. Proton therapy kept repertoires fairly stable, unlike photons, which gained effector/memory cells.

The assay was immunoSEQ multiplex PCR, and TCRdb's table has in-frame clones only and misses some. The data contain over 55,000 clones, around 87% of them singletons. A word on this clone: What it binds is unknown.

This receptor was identified in an elderly man with esophageal cancer. The V and J genes are TRBV18 and TRBJ2-5; TRBD1 matches 8 bases. The sequenced sample was peripheral blood, obtained from a patient treated with proton-based radiotherapy. CDR3 amino acids: CASSLDRGDEETQYF. DNA for the CDR3: TGTGCCAGCTCACTCGACAGGGGAGATGAGGAGACCCAGTACTTC.